This T cell receptor (beta chain) was profiled in a study of T cell responses to AZD1222 COVID-19 vaccine. Here immunoSEQ multiplex PCR was the method, and the copy in TCRdb shows in-frame clones only, minus some. The data hold about 100,000 clones, with nearly 90% observed a single time. As for this clone: Its matching antigen is unknown.

The CDR3 loop spans 17 amino acids. The germline V gene has CDR1 LGHNA and CDR2 YNFKEQ. V was pared by 5 bases and J by 8 bases, with 20 bases of the junction left unmatched. General study findings and limits: An increase in Spike-specific TCR breadth and depth was observed after two AZD1222 doses. The donor cohort was predominantly white British with a female majority, and clonal diversity may have been underestimated. Repertoires were sampled only after the peak T cell response. Baseline antibody screening turned up just a handful of seropositive AZD1222 recipients.

This sequence was found in an adult who received the AZD1222 COVID-19 vaccine. The sequences come from peripheral blood, collected 28 days after the second AZD1222 dose. The chain carries TRBV4-2 and TRBJ1-2; TRBD1 agrees at 7 bases. CDR3 region: CASSSHSPEGQSRGYTF. The CDR3 nucleotides are TGTGCCAGCAGCTCCCACTCCCCAGAGGGACAGTCAAGAGGCTACACCTTC.